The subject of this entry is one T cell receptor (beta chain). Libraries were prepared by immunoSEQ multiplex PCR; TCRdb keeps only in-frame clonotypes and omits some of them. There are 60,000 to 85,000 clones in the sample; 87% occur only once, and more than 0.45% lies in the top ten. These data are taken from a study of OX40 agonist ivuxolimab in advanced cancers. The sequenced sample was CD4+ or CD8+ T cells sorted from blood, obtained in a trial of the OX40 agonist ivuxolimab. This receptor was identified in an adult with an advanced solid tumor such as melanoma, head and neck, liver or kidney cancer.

CDR3 in DNA: TGTGCCACCAGCAGAGAGGCTAGCGGGAGCCCCTACAATGAGCAGTTCTTC. Its translation is CATSREASGSPYNEQFF. The J gene is TRBJ2-1, the V gene TRBV15, with 10 bases aligning to TRBD2. The CDR3 runs to 17 residues. Germline V gene data show CDR1 as LNHNV and CDR2 as YYDKDF (reference sequence). V trimming: 0 bases; J trimming: 2 bases; junction bases outside the gene matches: 4.